This T cell receptor beta chain was sequenced in a study of blood T cells in healthy people across ages. About this clonotype itself: The target antigen is unknown.

Germline CDR1 is LGHNA and CDR2 is YSLEER. CDR3 length: 17 residues. Study-level results: Naive and antigen-experienced cells were not separated, limiting conclusive comparison.

The amount of total RNA extracted per sample was at least 6 micrograms. It was with a sample-barcoded 5' primer and a J-beta primer mix that a second PCR of roughly 6 to 11 cycles was run. TCRdb called the 5' RACE reads again in MiXCR, with one record for every CDR3 protein. The table lists some 1.5 million distinct CDR3 sequences, roughly two fifths of them singletons. The sequence derives from a woman younger than 30 in good health. The source material was blood. J is TRBJ2-7 and V is TRBV4-3; 9 bases map to TRBD2. The J call is in doubt because the DNA end fits TRBJ2-5 better. The DNA for the CDR3 is TGCGCCAGCAGCCAAGATGGGGCTAGCGGGGTCTGGGAGACCCAGTACTTC. Amino acids: CASSQDGASGVWETQYF.